These 16 T cell receptor beta chains share one sample of origin, sequenced in a study of beta chain features in type 1 diabetes. As every portion of the isolated RNA was reverse transcribed, the sequencing read expressed TCRB transcripts. Repertoires were generated with immunoSEQ multiplex PCR, while TCRdb's copy carries only in-frame clones and drops some. The sample holds some 360,000 clones, 15% to 20% seen once. Sample: naive CD4+ T cells from blood. These receptors came from a woman younger than 30 in good health.

The rearrangement joins TRBV7-2 to TRBJ2-7, with D maybe TRBD1 (6 bases). Per the germline V gene, CDR1 is SGHTA and CDR2 is FQGNSA. The CDR3 length is 15 residues. Trimming took 1 base from V and 0 from J, leaving 10 bases between them. CDR3 DNA: TGTGCCAGCAGCTTAGTCAGCAGGGGCTCCTACGAGCAGTACTTC. Protein: CASSLVSRGSYEQYF.

This clone was counted only a few times. The same CDR3 also results from other DNA sequences found in this sample. This rearrangement joins TRBV5-1 to TRBJ2-7; no clear D. V lost 1 base and J lost 6, with 5 bases in between. This CDR3 spans 11 amino acids. CDR1 and CDR2 (germline): SGHRS, YFSETQ. The DNA for the CDR3 is TGCGCCAGCAGCTTGACCGGCGAGCAGTACTTC. As protein: CASSLTGEQYF.

This clone showed up just a few times. This chain links TRBV7-2 with TRBJ2-7; weak D call: TRBD2 (5 bases). The CDR3 length is 15 residues. The V gene lost 1 base and the J gene lost 0 bases, with 10 bases spanning the gap. The germline CDR1 and CDR2 sequences are SGHTA and FQGNSA. Here the CDR3 reads CASSLGGVFSYEQYF. Here the CDR3 DNA reads TGTGCCAGCAGCTTAGGGGGAGTTTTCTCCTACGAGCAGTACTTC.

J is TRBJ1-1 and V is TRBV10-3, with 9 bases lining up with TRBD1. Germline assignment: CDR1 ENHRY and CDR2 SYGVKD. This CDR3 has 15 residues. Germline trimming cut 6 bases from V and 4 bases from J; bases unmatched to any gene: 9. The CDR3 sequence is CAIRGQGSGGTEAFF. As DNA, the CDR3 is TGTGCCATCAGGGGACAGGGATCCGGGGGCACTGAAGCTTTCTTT.

This chain joins TRBV13 and TRBJ2-3, with 8 bases aligning to TRBD2. The CDR3 is 16 amino acids. Germline CDR1 is PRHDT and CDR2 is FYEKMQ (reference sequence). V gave up 3 bases and J gave up 8 bases; unmatched junction bases: 13. CDR3 sequence: CASSLSRGTSWVTQYF. CDR3 nucleotides: TGTGCCAGCAGCTTGTCCCGGGGGACTAGTTGGGTTACGCAGTATTTT.

The chain joins TRBV7-2 to TRBJ1-2, with a weak D call TRBD1 (6 bases). The V gene lost 2 bases and the J gene lost 5 bases, with 15 bases spanning the gap. CDR1 SGHTA and CDR2 FQGNSA come from the germline V gene. There are 15 residues in the CDR3. DNA of the CDR3: TGTGCCAGCAGCTTACTCGGGGTCGGACAGTATGGCTACACCTTC. Translated, it gives CASSLLGVGQYGYTF.

The rearrangement links TRBV5-4 to TRBJ1-2; 8 bases map to TRBD1. Germline CDR1 reads SGHNT; CDR2 reads YYREEE (reference sequence). CDR3 length: 15 residues. After removal of 0 bases from V and 8 bases from J, the junction contained 9 bases not matched to a gene. CDR3 protein: CASSLETGVTRGYTF. The CDR3 nucleotides read TGTGCCAGCAGCTTGGAGACAGGGGTAACTCGGGGCTACACCTTC.

There are a few counts of this clone. The chain uses TRBV4-1 and TRBJ2-7; D perhaps matches TRBD1 (5 bases). V lost 3 bases to trimming and J lost 6 bases, with 15 bases between them. The CDR3 length is 14 residues. Germline lookup yields CDR1 MGHRA and CDR2 YSYEKL. In DNA form, the CDR3 reads TGCGCCAGCAGCCATATCCAGGGCACGGGCGAGCAGTACTTC. Residues: CASSHIQGTGEQYF.

This rearrangement joins TRBV7-6 to TRBJ1-1; the D is unclear. This CDR3 has 15 amino acids. V shed 4 bases and J shed 1 base, with 13 bases lying between them. The germline V gene encodes CDR1 SGHVS and CDR2 FNYEAQ. CDR3 protein: CASSSTHGSNTEAFF. The CDR3 DNA reads TGTGCCAGCAGCTCTACCCACGGTTCGAACACTGAAGCTTTCTTT. The complete variable domain, with remaining parts taken from reference TRBV7-6 and TRBJ1-1, reads GAGVSQSPRYKVTKRGQDVALRCDPISGHVSLYWYRQALGQGPEFLTYFNYEAQQDKSGLPNDRFSAERPEGSISTLTIQRTEQRDSAMYRCASSSTHGSNTEAFFGQGTRLTVV.

This chain uses TRBV4-3 with TRBJ2-6; 8 nucleotides match TRBD1. Germline V CDR1 and CDR2: LGHNA, YSLEER. V shed 4 bases, J shed 0 bases, and the junction held 8 bases outside the gene matches. The CDR3 spans 18 residues. CDR3 protein: CASSRIKTGGSGANVLTF. The CDR3 region has the DNA TGCGCCAGCAGCCGAATCAAAACAGGGGGCTCTGGGGCCAACGTCCTGACTTTC.

The V gene is TRBV19, the J gene TRBJ1-2, with D possibly TRBD1 on 5 matching bases. Germline V gene lookup returns CDR1 LNHDA and CDR2 SQIVND (reference sequence). V was cut by 11 bases and J by 1 base, with 14 bases left in between. CDR3 size: 13 residues. Here the CDR3 reads CALPRRGNYGYTF. As DNA, the CDR3 is TGTGCCCTTCCCCGGAGGGGTAACTATGGCTACACCTTC. Filled out from reference TRBV19 and TRBJ1-2, the complete variable domain reads DGGITQSPKYLFRKEGQNVTLSCEQNLNHDAMYWYRQDPGQGLRLIYYSQIVNDFQKGDIAEGYSVSREKKESFPLTVTSAQKNPTAFYLCALPRRGNYGYTFGSGTRLTVV.

This clone was counted between two and nine times. The chain recombines TRBV5-6 with TRBJ2-7, with 7 bases fitting TRBD2. The V segment lost 4 bases and the J segment 0 bases; nucleotides outside the gene matches: 10. The CDR3 is 16 residues long. Germline CDR1 reads SGHDT; CDR2 reads YYEEEE. The CDR3 nucleotides are TGTGCCAGCAGCCCTGTGGGGACTACAAGCTCCTACGAGCAGTACTTC. Amino acid sequence: CASSPVGTTSSYEQYF. The full variable domain, rest sourced from reference TRBV5-6 and TRBJ2-7, is DAGVTQSPTHLIKTRGQQVTLRCSPKSGHDTVSWYQQALGQGPQFIFQYYEEEERQRGNFPDRFSGHQFPNYSSELNVNALLLGDSALYLCASSPVGTTSSYEQYFGPGTRLTVT.

In its sample, this clone was seen a few times. V is TRBV5-6 and J is TRBJ2-4, with TRBD2 identical over 8 bases. The CDR3 sequence is 14 residues long. V gave up 4 bases and J gave up 6 bases; unmatched junction bases: 6. CDR1 is SGHDT and CDR2 is YYEEEE in the germline V gene. The CDR3 sequence is CASSSPGGVNIQYF. Written as DNA, the CDR3 is TGTGCCAGCAGCAGTCCCGGGGGGGTAAACATTCAGTACTTC.

This clone has only a few counts. The chain carries TRBV29-1 and TRBJ1-1, with 9 bases matching TRBD1. The germline CDR1 and CDR2 sequences are SQVTM and ANQGSEA. The CDR3 has 13 residues. Germline trimming cut 7 bases from V and 6 bases from J; bases unmatched to any gene: 9. The CDR3 protein is CSAGQGRTPEAFF. CDR3 coding DNA: TGCAGCGCGGGACAGGGACGGACCCCTGAAGCTTTCTTT.

This chain joins TRBV18 and TRBJ2-2; D is unclear. Trimming shortened V by 1 base and J by 0 bases, and 9 bases separated the two germline ends. This CDR3 has 16 amino acids. Germline V gene lookup returns CDR1 KGHSH and CDR2 LQKENI. The CDR3 sequence is CASSPRGQANTGELFF. The CDR3 DNA is TGTGCCAGCTCACCACGTGGGCAGGCGAACACCGGGGAGCTGTTTTTT.

About this clone: This specimen includes other DNA sequences encoding the same CDR3. The chain carries TRBV9 and TRBJ2-1; D is perhaps TRBD1 (5 bases). Trimming stripped 0 bases from V and 6 bases from J, with 7 bases between. The CDR3 consists of 13 residues. Germline-derived CDR1 and CDR2 are SGDLS and YYNGEE. CDR3 in amino acids: CASSVAQGNEQFF. The CDR3 bases are TGTGCCAGCAGCGTAGCCCAGGGCAATGAGCAGTTCTTC.